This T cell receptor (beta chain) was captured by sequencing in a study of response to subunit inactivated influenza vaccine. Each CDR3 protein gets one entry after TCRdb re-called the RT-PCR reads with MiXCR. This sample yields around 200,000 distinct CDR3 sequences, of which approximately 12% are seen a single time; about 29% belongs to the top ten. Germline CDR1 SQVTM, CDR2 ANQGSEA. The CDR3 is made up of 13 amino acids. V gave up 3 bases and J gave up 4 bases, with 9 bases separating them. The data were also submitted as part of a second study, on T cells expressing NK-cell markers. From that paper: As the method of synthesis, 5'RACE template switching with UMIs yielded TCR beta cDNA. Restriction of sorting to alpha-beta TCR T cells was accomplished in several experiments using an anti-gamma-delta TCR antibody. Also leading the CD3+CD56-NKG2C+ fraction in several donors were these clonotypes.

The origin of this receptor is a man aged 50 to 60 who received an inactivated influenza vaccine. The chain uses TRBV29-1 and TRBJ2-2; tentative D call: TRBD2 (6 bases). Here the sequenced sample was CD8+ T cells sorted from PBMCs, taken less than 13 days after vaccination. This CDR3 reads CSVDNGSTGELFF. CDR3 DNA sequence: TGCAGCGTTGACAACGGGAGCACCGGGGAGCTGTTTTTT.